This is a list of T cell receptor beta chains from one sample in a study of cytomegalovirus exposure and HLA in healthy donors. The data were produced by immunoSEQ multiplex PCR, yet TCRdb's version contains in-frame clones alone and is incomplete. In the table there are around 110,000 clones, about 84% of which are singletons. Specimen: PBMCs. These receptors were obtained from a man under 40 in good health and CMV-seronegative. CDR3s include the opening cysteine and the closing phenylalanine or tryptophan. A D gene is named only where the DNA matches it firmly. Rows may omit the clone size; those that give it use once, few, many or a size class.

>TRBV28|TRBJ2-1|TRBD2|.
TGTGCCAGCACCCGGGGGGGCGGTAGCTCCTACAATGAGCAGTTCTTC
CASTRGGGSSYNEQFF
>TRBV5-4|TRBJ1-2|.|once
TGTGCCAGCAGCGACCGCCAGGGATCATACTATGGCTACACCTTC
CASSDRQGSYYGYTF
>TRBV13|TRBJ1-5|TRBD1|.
TGTGCCAGCAGCTTAAACAGGGGAGAGGACGGCAATCAGCCCCAGCATTTT
CASSLNRGEDGNQPQHF
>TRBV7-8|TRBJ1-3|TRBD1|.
TGTGCCAGCACCAATGGACAGGGAAGTAGCACCATATATTTT
CASTNGQGSSTIYF
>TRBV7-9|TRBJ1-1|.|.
TGTGCCAGCAGCCCGTTCGTGAACACTGAAGCTTTCTTT
CASSPFVNTEAFF
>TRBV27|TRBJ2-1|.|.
TGTGCCAGCAGTCCACCGGGACTCTACAATGAGCAGTTCTTC
CASSPPGLYNEQFF
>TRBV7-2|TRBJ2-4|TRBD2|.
TGTGCCAGCAGCCCGGGACTAGCGGGGGGGAGAAACATTCAGTACTTC
CASSPGLAGGRNIQYF
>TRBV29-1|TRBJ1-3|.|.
TGCAGCGTCAACAACCTGCGGGACGAACCTTACACCATATATTTT
CSVNNLRDEPYTIYF
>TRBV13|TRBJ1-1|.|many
TGTGCCAGCAGCCCGACAGGAAACAGAGCTTTCTTT
CASSPTGNRAFF
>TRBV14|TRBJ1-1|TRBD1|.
TGTGCCAGCAGCCAAGATAACAGGGGACGTGAAGCTTTCTTT
CASSQDNRGREAFF